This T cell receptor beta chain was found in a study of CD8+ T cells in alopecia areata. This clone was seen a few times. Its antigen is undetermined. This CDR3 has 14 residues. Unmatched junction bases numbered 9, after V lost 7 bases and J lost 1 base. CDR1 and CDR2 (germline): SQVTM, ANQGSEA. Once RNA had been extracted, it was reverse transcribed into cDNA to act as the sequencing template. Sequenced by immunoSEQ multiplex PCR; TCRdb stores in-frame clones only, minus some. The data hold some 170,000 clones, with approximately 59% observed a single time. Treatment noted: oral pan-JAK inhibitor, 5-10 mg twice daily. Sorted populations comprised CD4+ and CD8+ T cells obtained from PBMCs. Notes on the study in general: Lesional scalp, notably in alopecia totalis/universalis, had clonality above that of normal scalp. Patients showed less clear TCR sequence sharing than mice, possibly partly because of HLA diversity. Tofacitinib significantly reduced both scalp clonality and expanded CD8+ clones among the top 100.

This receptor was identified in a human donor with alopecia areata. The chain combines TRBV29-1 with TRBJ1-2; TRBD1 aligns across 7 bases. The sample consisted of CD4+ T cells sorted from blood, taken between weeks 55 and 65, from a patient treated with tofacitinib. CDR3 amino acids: CSAEGAGVNYGYTF. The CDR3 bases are TGCAGCGCCGAGGGGGCAGGGGTTAACTATGGCTACACCTTC.